The 9 T cell receptor beta chains in this list originate from one sample, sequenced in a study of technical replicates of blood from a few donors. TCRdb keeps only in-frame clones here, not all; method: immunoSEQ multiplex PCR. The sample shows approximately 82,000 clones, around 94% of them seen only once. Sequencing was carried out using T cells isolated from PBMCs. These TCRs come from a human donor in good health.

The V gene is TRBV28, the J gene TRBJ1-4, with a possible D match to TRBD1 (5 bases). Germline CDR1 MDHEN, CDR2 SYDVKM. Trimming removed 7 bases at V and 8 bases at J, with 11 bases between. CDR3 length: 12 residues. DNA for the CDR3: TGTGCCAGCAATGCTCAGGGAGAAAAACTGTTTTTT. This translates into CASNAQGEKLFF.

V gene TRBV7-2 combines with J gene TRBJ2-1, with 8 bases that match TRBD2. CDR1 SGHTA and CDR2 FQGNSA come from the germline V gene. This CDR3 comprises 17 residues. V dropped 5 bases and J dropped 4; count of bases not matched to a gene: 13. The CDR3 protein is CASSPTPAGGGYNEQFF. CDR3 DNA: TGTGCCAGCAGCCCAACCCCCGCGGGAGGAGGATACAATGAGCAGTTCTTC.

This sequence joins TRBV5-4 and TRBJ2-1, with D uncertain. This CDR3 contains 13 residues. V was clipped by 0 bases and J by 3 bases, with 4 bases between them. Germline V gene data show CDR1 as SGHNT and CDR2 as YYREEE (reference sequence). The CDR3 is CASSLVGYNEQFF. CDR3 DNA sequence: TGTGCCAGCAGCTTGGTCGGCTACAATGAGCAGTTCTTC.

The chain combines TRBV6-1 with TRBJ1-3; 8 bases match TRBD1. CDR1 and CDR2 (germline): MNHNS, SASEGT. There are 15 residues in the CDR3. The junction had 7 bases not matched to a gene; V was cut back by 5 bases and J by 4 bases. The DNA for the CDR3 is TGTGCCAGCAGTACCGACAGGGGTGGAGGAAACACCATATATTTT. Its translation is CASSTDRGGGNTIYF.

In its sample, this clone was seen a few times. The CDR3 nucleotides read TGTGCCAGCAGCTTAGCCAGTTTGGGGGCGCTTAAGGAGACCCAGTACTTC. Its translation is CASSLASLGALKETQYF. This chain uses TRBV7-6 with TRBJ2-5; D is perhaps TRBD1 (6 bases). Trimming took 0 bases from V and 5 from J, leaving 19 bases between them. The CDR3 contains 17 residues. The germline gives CDR1 SGHVS, CDR2 FNYEAQ.

The chain uses TRBV6-1 and TRBJ1-1, with 10 bases matching TRBD1. In germline, CDR1 is MNHNS, CDR2 SASEGT. After removal of 3 bases from V and 4 bases from J, the junction contained 8 bases not matched to a gene. This CDR3 comprises 16 residues. DNA of the CDR3: TGTGCCAGCAGTGATTTAGCGGGACAGGGGAGCACTGAAGCTTTCTTT. Translating it yields CASSDLAGQGSTEAFF.

The chain carries TRBV5-1 and TRBJ2-5; 8 nucleotides agree with TRBD2. The CDR3 sequence is 15 residues long. The V gene's germline CDR1 is SGHRS and CDR2 YFSETQ. Germline trimming cut 3 bases from V and 3 bases from J; bases unmatched to any gene: 7. The CDR3 is CASSSFTSGEETQYF. The CDR3 DNA is TGCGCCAGCAGCTCGTTCACTAGCGGAGAAGAGACCCAGTACTTC. The full variable domain, with the rest looked up from reference TRBV5-1 and TRBJ2-5, is KAGVTQTPRYLIKTRGQQVTLSCSPISGHRSVSWYQQTPGQGLQFLFEYFSETQRNKGNFPGRFSGRQFSNSRSEMNVSTLELGDSALYLCASSSFTSGEETQYFGPGTRLLVL.

The chain has TRBV19 and TRBJ2-2; the match to TRBD2 covers 13 bases. Germline V gene sequence: CDR1 LNHDA, CDR2 SQIVND (reference sequence). CDR3 length equals 17 residues. The J segment lost 7 bases and the V segment lost 2 bases, leaving 7 bases of the junction unmatched. The CDR3: CASSILWTSGSVGELFF. The CDR3 DNA reads as TGTGCCAGTAGTATATTATGGACTAGCGGGAGTGTCGGGGAGCTGTTTTTT.

V and J are TRBV5-1 and TRBJ2-5, with a weak D call TRBD2 (5 bases). This CDR3 contains 15 residues. Germline V gives CDR1 SGHRS, CDR2 YFSETQ. V lost 1 base and J 1 base, leaving 11 bases between the germline ends. The CDR3 nucleotides read TGCGCCAGCAGCTTGTTGGGAGCTCCCCAAGAGACCCAGTACTTC. This translates into CASSLLGAPQETQYF.